This T cell receptor (beta chain) was recorded in a study of T cell responses to AZD1222 COVID-19 vaccine. General study points: Baseline serostatus was positive in only a handful of AZD1222 recipients. Spike-wide vaccine-associated CD4 TCRs dominated at 160-218 and 743-854.

Details on this clone: Its antigen remains unknown.

The CDR3 extends over 15 amino acids. Measured with immunoSEQ multiplex PCR; TCRdb has only the in-frame clones, and not every one. The sample holds approximately 140,000 clones; approximately 92% are singletons and the top ten take 3% to 3.5%. The specimen was peripheral blood, collected 28 days after the second AZD1222 dose. The chain is built from TRBV21-1 and TRBJ2-5. TRBV21-1 is designated a pseudogene. This sequence was found in an adult who received the AZD1222 COVID-19 vaccine. This chain's CDR3 is CASSKEGRAKETQYF. In DNA form, the CDR3 reads TGTGCCAGCAGCAAAGAGGGGCGGGCCAAAGAGACCCAGTACTTC.